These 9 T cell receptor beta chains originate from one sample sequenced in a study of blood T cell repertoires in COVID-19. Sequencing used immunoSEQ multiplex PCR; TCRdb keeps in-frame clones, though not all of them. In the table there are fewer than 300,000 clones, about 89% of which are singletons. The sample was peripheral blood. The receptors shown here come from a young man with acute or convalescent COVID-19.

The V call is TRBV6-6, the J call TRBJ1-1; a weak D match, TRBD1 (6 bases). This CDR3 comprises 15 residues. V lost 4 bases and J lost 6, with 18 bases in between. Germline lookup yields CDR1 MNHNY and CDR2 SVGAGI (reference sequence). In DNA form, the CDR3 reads TGTGCCAGCAGTTTCCTGATTACAGGGACGGCTGAAGCTTTCTTT. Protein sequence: CASSFLITGTAEAFF.

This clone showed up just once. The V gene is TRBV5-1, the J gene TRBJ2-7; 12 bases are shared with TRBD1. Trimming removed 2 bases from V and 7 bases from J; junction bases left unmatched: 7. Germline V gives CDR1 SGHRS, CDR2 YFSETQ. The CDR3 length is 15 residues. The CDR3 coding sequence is TGCGCCAGCAGCTTCCCGGGACAGGGGGCGCGGGAGCAGTACTTC. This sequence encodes CASSFPGQGAREQYF.

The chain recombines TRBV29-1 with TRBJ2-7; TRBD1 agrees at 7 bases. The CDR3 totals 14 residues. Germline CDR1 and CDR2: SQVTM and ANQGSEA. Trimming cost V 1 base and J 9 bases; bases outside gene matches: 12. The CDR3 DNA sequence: TGCAGCGTTGAAGTGCCCCTGGGGACAGAACCGCAGTACTTC. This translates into CSVEVPLGTEPQYF.

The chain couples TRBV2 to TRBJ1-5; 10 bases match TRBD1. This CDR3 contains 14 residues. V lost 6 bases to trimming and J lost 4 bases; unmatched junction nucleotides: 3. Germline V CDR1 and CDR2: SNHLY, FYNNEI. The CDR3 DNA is TGTGCCAGCAGAGAGGACAGGGGGAATCAGCCCCAGCATTTT. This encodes CASREDRGNQPQHF.

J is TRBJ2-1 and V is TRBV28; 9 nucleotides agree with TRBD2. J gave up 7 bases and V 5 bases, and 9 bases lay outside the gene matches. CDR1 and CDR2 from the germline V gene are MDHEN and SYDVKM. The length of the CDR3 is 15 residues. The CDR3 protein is CASSRIAGAKNEQFF. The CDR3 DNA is TGTGCCAGCAGTAGAATAGCGGGAGCCAAGAATGAGCAGTTCTTC.

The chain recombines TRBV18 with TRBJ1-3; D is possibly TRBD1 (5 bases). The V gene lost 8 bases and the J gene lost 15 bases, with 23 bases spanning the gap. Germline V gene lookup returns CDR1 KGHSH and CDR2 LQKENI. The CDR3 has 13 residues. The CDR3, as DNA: TGTGCCAGCCGAGACAGCCTTGGAAGGAGGGGATATTTT. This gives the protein CASRDSLGRRGYF.

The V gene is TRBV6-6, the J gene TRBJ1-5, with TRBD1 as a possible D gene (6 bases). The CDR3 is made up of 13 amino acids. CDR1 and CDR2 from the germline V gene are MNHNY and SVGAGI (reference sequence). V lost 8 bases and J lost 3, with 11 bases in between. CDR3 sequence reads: CASDTGINQPQHF. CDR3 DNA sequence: TGTGCCAGCGATACAGGGATCAATCAGCCCCAGCATTTT.

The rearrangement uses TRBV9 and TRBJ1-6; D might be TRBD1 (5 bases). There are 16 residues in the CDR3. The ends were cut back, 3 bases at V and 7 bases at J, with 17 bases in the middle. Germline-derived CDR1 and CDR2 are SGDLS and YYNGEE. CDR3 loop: CASSAGRGRRNSPLHF. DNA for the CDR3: TGTGCCAGCAGCGCTGGGAGGGGCAGGAGGAATTCACCCCTCCACTTT.

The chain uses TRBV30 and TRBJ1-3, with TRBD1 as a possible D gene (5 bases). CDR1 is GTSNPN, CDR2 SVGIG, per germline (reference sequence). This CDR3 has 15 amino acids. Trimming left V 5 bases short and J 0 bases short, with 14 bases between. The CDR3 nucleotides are TGTGCCTGGGGGACCTTAGGGGCCTCTGGAAACACCATATATTTT. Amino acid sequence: CAWGTLGASGNTIYF.